This is a list of T cell receptor beta chains from one sample in a study of radiotherapy plus CTLA-4 blockade in lung cancer. Repertoires were generated with immunoSEQ multiplex PCR, while TCRdb's copy carries only in-frame clones and drops some. The sample lists 65,000 to 95,000 clones, roughly 84% occurring once. The specimen was peripheral blood, collected from a patient treated with radiotherapy plus ipilimumab. The receptors were sampled from a human donor with non-small cell lung cancer that progressed on radiotherapy plus ipilimumab. Each CDR3 is given with its conserved first and last residue. A D gene is named only where the DNA matches it firmly. The size entry is marked missing in some rows and otherwise reads once, few, many or a size class.

D gene: .; clone size: .; J gene: TRBJ2-3; V gene: TRBV6-1; CDR3 DNA: TGTGCCAGCAGTGAGTCGTCCGATACGCAGTATTTT; CDR3 protein: CASSESSDTQYF
D gene: TRBD2; clone size: .; J gene: TRBJ2-6; V gene: TRBV6-1; CDR3 DNA: TGTGCCAGCAGTGATCAGGTCGGGGGGAGGAGGACCTCTGGGGCCAACGTCCTGACTTTC; CDR3 protein: CASSDQVGGRRTSGANVLTF
D gene: TRBD2; clone size: .; J gene: TRBJ2-3; V gene: TRBV4-1; CDR3 DNA: TGCGCCAGCAGCCAAGTTAGTGGAGCGGGGGGCACAGATACGCAGTATTTT; CDR3 protein: CASSQVSGAGGTDTQYF
D gene: .; clone size: .; J gene: TRBJ2-7; V gene: TRBV6-1; CDR3 DNA: TGTGCCAGCAGTGACCAGGGGATCTCCTACGAGCAGTACTTC; CDR3 protein: CASSDQGISYEQYF
D gene: TRBD1; clone size: few; J gene: TRBJ1-5; V gene: TRBV5-4; CDR3 DNA: TGTGCCAGCAGCCAGGACAGGGTACAGCCCCAGCATTTT; CDR3 protein: CASSQDRVQPQHF
D gene: .; clone size: .; J gene: TRBJ2-5; V gene: TRBV29-1; CDR3 DNA: TGCAGCGTTGACGATTCAAGGGGAGAGACCCAGTACTTC; CDR3 protein: CSVDDSRGETQYF
D gene: .; clone size: .; J gene: TRBJ1-1; V gene: TRBV5-1; CDR3 DNA: TGCGCCAGCAGCGTCGACAGTAGGAACACTGAAGCTTTCTTT; CDR3 protein: CASSVDSRNTEAFF
D gene: .; clone size: .; J gene: TRBJ1-4; V gene: TRBV28; CDR3 DNA: TGTGCCAGCAGGCCACAGGGTTACGAAAAACTGTTTTTT; CDR3 protein: CASRPQGYEKLFF
D gene: .; clone size: few; J gene: TRBJ1-2; V gene: TRBV2; CDR3 DNA: TGTGCCAGCAGCCCCAAGCAGGGGAACTATGGCTACACCTTC; CDR3 protein: CASSPKQGNYGYTF
D gene: TRBD1; clone size: .; J gene: TRBJ2-3; V gene: TRBV9; CDR3 DNA: TGTGCCAGCAGCGCGGGACAGATTACAGATACGCAGTATTTT; CDR3 protein: CASSAGQITDTQYF
D gene: TRBD2; clone size: .; J gene: TRBJ2-1; V gene: TRBV11-2; CDR3 DNA: TGTGCCAGCAGCTCCCACCTGGGGGGGAATGAGCAGTTCTTC; CDR3 protein: CASSSHLGGNEQFF
D gene: .; clone size: .; J gene: TRBJ1-1; V gene: TRBV12-5; CDR3 DNA: TGTGCTAGTGGTTTTTCCCCAGGGGTGAACACTGAAGCTTTCTTT; CDR3 protein: CASGFSPGVNTEAFF
D gene: .; clone size: many; J gene: TRBJ2-1; V gene: TRBV9; CDR3 DNA: TGTGCCAGCAGCGTAGAAGGAAACAATGAGCAGTTCTTC; CDR3 protein: CASSVEGNNEQFF
D gene: .; clone size: .; J gene: TRBJ1-1; V gene: TRBV5-1; CDR3 DNA: TGCGCCAGCAGCTTGGCCGCGACGGTGAACACTGAAGCTTTCTTT; CDR3 protein: CASSLAATVNTEAFF
D gene: .; clone size: .; J gene: TRBJ2-1; V gene: TRBV20-1; CDR3 DNA: TGCAGTGCTATCGGAGTAAATGAGCAGTTCTTC; CDR3 protein: CSAIGVNEQFF
D gene: .; clone size: .; J gene: TRBJ2-7; V gene: TRBV10-2; CDR3 DNA: TGCGCCACCTATGGGACCAACGAGCAGTACTTC; CDR3 protein: CATYGTNEQYF
D gene: .; clone size: .; J gene: TRBJ2-7; V gene: TRBV6-1; CDR3 DNA: TGTGCCAGCAGGAGGGGGGAAATAGACGGCGAGCAGTACTTC; CDR3 protein: CASRRGEIDGEQYF
D gene: .; clone size: few; J gene: TRBJ1-3; V gene: TRBV6-1; CDR3 DNA: TGTGCCAGCAGTGAATACAGGATCGTAGATAAAGGAAACACCATATATTTT; CDR3 protein: CASSEYRIVDKGNTIYF
D gene: .; clone size: once; J gene: TRBJ2-5; V gene: TRBV4-2; CDR3 DNA: TGTGCCAGCAGCCAAGGGAGCGGCCAGCTCCAAGAGACCCAGTACTTC; CDR3 protein: CASSQGSGQLQETQYF
D gene: TRBD1; clone size: .; J gene: TRBJ2-1; V gene: TRBV27; CDR3 DNA: TGTGCCAGCTGGGGACAGGGAACTTACAATGAGCAGTTCTTC; CDR3 protein: CASWGQGTYNEQFF
D gene: .; clone size: .; J gene: TRBJ2-1; V gene: TRBV28; CDR3 DNA: TGTGCCAGCAGTACGGACATTTACAATGAGCAGTTCTTC; CDR3 protein: CASSTDIYNEQFF
D gene: .; clone size: few; J gene: TRBJ2-3; V gene: TRBV27; CDR3 DNA: TGTGCCAGCAGTTTATTACTTAATCGGGGGTTCGCAGATACGCAGTATTTT; CDR3 protein: CASSLLLNRGFADTQYF
D gene: TRBD1; clone size: .; J gene: TRBJ2-3; V gene: TRBV4-1; CDR3 DNA: TGCGCCAGCAGCCATGCTACCTTGACAGGGAAAGATACGCAGTATTTT; CDR3 protein: CASSHATLTGKDTQYF
D gene: .; clone size: .; J gene: TRBJ1-5; V gene: TRBV7-8; CDR3 DNA: TGTGCCAGCAGCTTAGCGCGGGGCGGTCAGCCCCAGCATTTT; CDR3 protein: CASSLARGGQPQHF
D gene: TRBD1; clone size: .; J gene: TRBJ2-5; V gene: TRBV28; CDR3 DNA: TGTGCCAGCAGTCCCCTGGGACAGGCCATGGAGACCCAGTACTTC; CDR3 protein: CASSPLGQAMETQYF
D gene: TRBD2; clone size: .; J gene: TRBJ2-7; V gene: TRBV6-5; CDR3 DNA: TGTGCCAGCAGTTACTCGCGACTAGCGTCCTACGAGCAGTACTTC; CDR3 protein: CASSYSRLASYEQYF
D gene: .; clone size: .; J gene: TRBJ2-7; V gene: TRBV2; CDR3 DNA: TGTGCCAGCAAGGTCTCCGCCGGTGGGTACGAGCAGTACTTC; CDR3 protein: CASKVSAGGYEQYF
D gene: .; clone size: .; J gene: TRBJ2-3; V gene: TRBV11-2; CDR3 DNA: TGTGCCAGCAGCTCCGGGGGCACAGATACGCAGTATTTT; CDR3 protein: CASSSGGTDTQYF
D gene: .; clone size: .; J gene: TRBJ1-5; V gene: TRBV6-5; CDR3 DNA: TGTGCCAGCAGTTACAGGGCTAGCAATCAGCCCCAGCATTTT; CDR3 protein: CASSYRASNQPQHF
D gene: .; clone size: .; J gene: TRBJ1-2; V gene: TRBV29-1; CDR3 DNA: TGCAGCGTGGATCCAGCCCCTCCTAACTATGGCTACACCTTC; CDR3 protein: CSVDPAPPNYGYTF
D gene: .; clone size: once; J gene: TRBJ2-6; V gene: TRBV2; CDR3 DNA: TGTGCCAGCAGTCCGAGGCCTGGGGCCAACGTCCTGACTTTC; CDR3 protein: CASSPRPGANVLTF
D gene: .; clone size: .; J gene: TRBJ2-3; V gene: TRBV29-1; CDR3 DNA: TGCAGCGCCATAGACGGAATCACAGATACGCAGTATTTT; CDR3 protein: CSAIDGITDTQYF
D gene: TRBD2; clone size: .; J gene: TRBJ2-2; V gene: TRBV7-3; CDR3 DNA: TGTGCCAGCAGCTTACCCCTTCTAGCGGGAGGCGGCGGGGAGCTGTTTTTT; CDR3 protein: CASSLPLLAGGGGELFF
D gene: TRBD1; clone size: once; J gene: TRBJ2-3; V gene: TRBV28; CDR3 DNA: TGTGCCAGCAGTTTCCGGGACAGGGGTGATACGCAGTATTTT; CDR3 protein: CASSFRDRGDTQYF
D gene: TRBD1; clone size: .; J gene: TRBJ1-2; V gene: TRBV5-4; CDR3 DNA: TGTGCCAGCAGCCCAGGGACAGGGAATTCCAACTATGGCTACACCTTC; CDR3 protein: CASSPGTGNSNYGYTF
D gene: .; clone size: .; J gene: TRBJ2-3; V gene: TRBV30; CDR3 DNA: TGTGCCTGGACCCCCAAGGCTCGCTACGTTCCGTATTTT; CDR3 protein: CAWTPKARYVPYF
D gene: TRBD2; clone size: .; J gene: TRBJ2-2; V gene: TRBV5-5; CDR3 DNA: TGTGCCAGCAGTTTCAGCGGGAGGGCGAACACCGGGGAGCTGTTTTTT; CDR3 protein: CASSFSGRANTGELFF
D gene: .; clone size: .; J gene: TRBJ1-2; V gene: TRBV28; CDR3 DNA: TGTGCCAGCAGCCTGTGGATCGGGGGCGACTATGGCTACACCTTC; CDR3 protein: CASSLWIGGDYGYTF
D gene: TRBD2; clone size: once; J gene: TRBJ2-1; V gene: TRBV30; CDR3 DNA: TGTGCCTGGAGGGCCCTAGCGGGAGGCTACAATGAGCAGTTCTTC; CDR3 protein: CAWRALAGGYNEQFF
D gene: TRBD2; clone size: .; J gene: TRBJ2-2; V gene: TRBV7-8; CDR3 DNA: TGTGCCAGCAGCTTCGGTTTGACTAGCGGGACCGGGGAGCTGTTTTTT; CDR3 protein: CASSFGLTSGTGELFF
D gene: .; clone size: .; J gene: TRBJ2-5; V gene: TRBV19; CDR3 DNA: TGTGCCAGTAGTATGTTGGGGGTTGAGACCCAGTACTTC; CDR3 protein: CASSMLGVETQYF
D gene: TRBD1; clone size: .; J gene: TRBJ1-3; V gene: TRBV25-1; CDR3 DNA: TGTGCCAGCAGTGAATCGACAGGGTTTGGAAACACCATATATTTT; CDR3 protein: CASSESTGFGNTIYF
D gene: TRBD2; clone size: .; J gene: TRBJ2-3; V gene: TRBV15; CDR3 DNA: TGTGCCACCAGCACCGATCAGCGGGGGCCGGTTCGGTATTTT; CDR3 protein: CATSTDQRGPVRYF
D gene: TRBD1; clone size: .; J gene: TRBJ2-7; V gene: TRBV18; CDR3 DNA: TGTGCCAGCTGTAAGGACAGGGCCTACGAGCAGTACTTC; CDR3 protein: CASCKDRAYEQYF
D gene: TRBD2; clone size: once; J gene: TRBJ2-5; V gene: TRBV5-4; CDR3 DNA: TGTGCCAGCAAGCAAGCGGGAGGCCAAGAGACCCAGTACTTC; CDR3 protein: CASKQAGGQETQYF
D gene: .; clone size: .; J gene: TRBJ2-1; V gene: TRBV28; CDR3 DNA: TGTGCCAGCAGCCCAACCGGGACTCCCTCTAGGAATGAGCAGTTCTTC; CDR3 protein: CASSPTGTPSRNEQFF
D gene: TRBD1; clone size: .; J gene: TRBJ2-7; V gene: TRBV19; CDR3 DNA: TGTGCCAGTAGTATAGTTCAGGGGGACGTCGCCTACGAGCAGTACTTC; CDR3 protein: CASSIVQGDVAYEQYF
D gene: .; clone size: .; J gene: TRBJ2-2; V gene: TRBV6-1; CDR3 DNA: TGTGCCAGCACCGGGACCGCGACGATATACGGGGAGCTGTTTTTT; CDR3 protein: CASTGTATIYGELFF
D gene: .; clone size: .; J gene: TRBJ1-1; V gene: TRBV6-5; CDR3 DNA: TGTGCCAGCAGCTTTGGACAAACGAACACTGAAGCTTTCTTT; CDR3 protein: CASSFGQTNTEAFF
D gene: .; clone size: .; J gene: TRBJ1-1; V gene: TRBV5-4; CDR3 DNA: TGTGCCAGCAGCTTGGGATCCAGATCAGGCACTGAAGCTTTCTTT; CDR3 protein: CASSLGSRSGTEAFF
D gene: .; clone size: .; J gene: TRBJ2-6; V gene: TRBV7-9; CDR3 DNA: TGTGCCAGCAGCAGCTCTGGGGCCAACGTCCTGACTTTC; CDR3 protein: CASSSSGANVLTF
D gene: TRBD1; clone size: .; J gene: TRBJ1-1; V gene: TRBV7-6; CDR3 DNA: TGTGCCAGCAGCGTAGGACAGGAAAACACTGAAGCTTTCTTT; CDR3 protein: CASSVGQENTEAFF
D gene: TRBD1; clone size: .; J gene: TRBJ2-1; V gene: TRBV7-9; CDR3 DNA: TGTGCCAGCAGCTTAGGACAGGGGCCCTACAATGAGCAGTTCTTC; CDR3 protein: CASSLGQGPYNEQFF
D gene: .; clone size: .; J gene: TRBJ2-3; V gene: TRBV30; CDR3 DNA: TGTGCCTGGAGTGCCGGGACCTCCCCGCAGTATTTT; CDR3 protein: CAWSAGTSPQYF
D gene: TRBD1; clone size: .; J gene: TRBJ2-1; V gene: TRBV9; CDR3 DNA: TGTGCCAGCAGCCCGGATCCGGGACAGTCGAGCTCCTACAATGAGCAATTCTTC; CDR3 protein: CASSPDPGQSSSYNEQFF